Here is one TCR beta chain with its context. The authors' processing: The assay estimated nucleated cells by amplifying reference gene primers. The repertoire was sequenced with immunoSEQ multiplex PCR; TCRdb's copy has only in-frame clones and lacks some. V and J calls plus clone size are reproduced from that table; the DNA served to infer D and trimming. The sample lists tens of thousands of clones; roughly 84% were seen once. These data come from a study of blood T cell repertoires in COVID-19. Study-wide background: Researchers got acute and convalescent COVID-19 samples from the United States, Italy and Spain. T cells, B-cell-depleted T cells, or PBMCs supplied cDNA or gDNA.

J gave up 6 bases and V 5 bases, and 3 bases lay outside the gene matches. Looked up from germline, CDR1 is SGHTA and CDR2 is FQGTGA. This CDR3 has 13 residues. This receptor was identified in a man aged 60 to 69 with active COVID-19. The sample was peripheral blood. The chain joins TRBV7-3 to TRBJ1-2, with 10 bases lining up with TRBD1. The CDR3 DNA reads TGTGCCAGCAGCGTAGACAGGGGGCATGGCTACACCTTC. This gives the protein CASSVDRGHGYTF.